These T cell receptor beta chains were read from a single sample in a study of T cells in localized non-small cell lung cancer. Sequenced by immunoSEQ multiplex PCR; TCRdb stores in-frame clones only, minus some. Among some 3,900 clones, around 40% were seen once, and the ten largest hold approximately 5.8%. The sequences come from lung tumor tissue, collected before any cancer treatment. Receptors originate from a woman aged 35 to 75 with stage I lung adenocarcinoma. Each CDR3 is given with its conserved first and last residue. D genes are given only for firm matches. Size is omitted from some rows. Given values are once, few, many or a class for expanded clones.

v_call	j_call	d_call	clone_size	cdr3_nt	cdr3_aa
TRBV6-8	TRBJ2-3	.	.	TGTGCCAGCAGTCCCCCCCCTAGCACAGATACGCAGTATTTT	CASSPPPSTDTQYF
TRBV10-2	TRBJ2-1	TRBD2	.	TGCGCCACGGGACTAGCGGGTAACAATGAGCAGTTCTTC	CATGLAGNNEQFF
TRBV7-5	TRBJ2-7	.	.	TGTGCCAGCAGCTTAGGGGCCAGCCCAGCAGGCGAGCAGTACTTC	CASSLGASPAGEQYF
TRBV19	TRBJ2-3	.	.	TGTGCCAGTAGTATAGAAGGTCCGCAGTATTTT	CASSIEGPQYF
TRBV30	TRBJ1-2	.	.	TGTGCCTGGAGCTCCGCGGGGGGATCTAACTATGGCTACACCTTC	CAWSSAGGSNYGYTF
TRBV5-1	TRBJ1-1	.	few	TGCGCCAGCAGCTTGGGGCAGGAGATCTCCACTGAAGCTTTCTTT	CASSLGQEISTEAFF
TRBV9	TRBJ2-1	TRBD2	.	TGTGCCAGCAATGGGGGAGGGGTGAATGAGCAGTTCTTC	CASNGGGVNEQFF
TRBV11-3	TRBJ1-1	.	medium-sized	TGTGCCAGCAGCTTGGGCCTTATGAACACTGAAGCTTTCTTT	CASSLGLMNTEAFF
TRBV9	TRBJ1-2	TRBD1	.	TGTGCCAGCAGCTTAATAGGGGGCGACTATGGCTACACCTTC	CASSLIGGDYGYTF
TRBV29-1	TRBJ2-7	.	.	TGCAGCGTGTGCGACGTGCAATACGAGCAGTACTTC	CSVCDVQYEQYF
TRBV19	TRBJ2-7	.	.	TGTGCCAGTAGCCCCCGGACAGTTTACGAGCAGTACTTC	CASSPRTVYEQYF
TRBV2	TRBJ2-3	.	few	TGTGCCAGCAGTGGCAGTTCCGATACGCAGTATTTT	CASSGSSDTQYF
TRBV9	TRBJ2-1	.	medium-sized	TGTGCCAGCAATAATGAAAGGGGACAAAATCACAATGAGCAGTTCTTC	CASNNERGQNHNEQFF
TRBV6-8	TRBJ1-1	TRBD1	.	TGTGCCAGCAGTGCAGGGGGGTTCACTGAAGCTTTCTTT	CASSAGGFTEAFF
TRBV9	TRBJ2-2	TRBD2	few	TGTGCCAGCAGCGGCCAACTAGCGGGAGTTACCGGGGAGCTGTTTTTT	CASSGQLAGVTGELFF
TRBV4-1	TRBJ2-2	.	few	TGCGCCAGCAGCCAAGGGCGGACAGTTTCGCTTAACACCGGGGAGCTGTTTTTT	CASSQGRTVSLNTGELFF
TRBV11-3	TRBJ1-4	TRBD1	few	TGTGCCAGCAGCTTAGGGTTTAGGACAGGGATGAATGAAAAACTGTTTTTT	CASSLGFRTGMNEKLFF
TRBV29-1	TRBJ2-5	.	few	TGCAGCTCAAGGGCGCGGGACAAGACGGAGACCCAGTACTTC	CSSRARDKTETQYF
TRBV6-7	TRBJ2-7	.	few	TGTGCCAGCAGCCCCCTCACTTGGGACACCCCCTACGAGCAGTACTTC	CASSPLTWDTPYEQYF
TRBV6-8	TRBJ1-5	TRBD1	medium-sized	TGTGCCAGCAGTGGGCCTCCGGGACAGGGCAATCAGCCCCAGCATTTT	CASSGPPGQGNQPQHF
TRBV7-5	TRBJ2-7	.	.	TGTGCCAGCAGCTTTAGCGGGGGGTGGTACGAGCAGTACTTC	CASSFSGGWYEQYF
TRBV6-8	TRBJ1-5	.	few	TGTGCCAGCAGTTACCTTCAGGATAGCAATCAGCCCCAGCATTTT	CASSYLQDSNQPQHF
TRBV6-1	TRBJ1-5	TRBD1	few	TGTGCCAGCAGTGAAGGACAGGGAAGTAGGCAGCCCCAGCATTTT	CASSEGQGSRQPQHF
TRBV18	TRBJ2-7	.	few	TGTGCCAGCTCACCACGCTCGAGACGAGGCTACGAGCAGTACTTC	CASSPRSRRGYEQYF
TRBV25-1	TRBJ1-2	.	.	TGTGCCAGCAGCGACAGCACCTATGGCTACACCTTC	CASSDSTYGYTF
TRBV28	TRBJ2-6	TRBD1	.	TGTGCCAGCAGTCACACAGGGGCTGGGGCCAACGTCCTGACTTTC	CASSHTGAGANVLTF
TRBV11-3	TRBJ2-7	TRBD1	.	TGTGCCAGCAGCTTAGGGTGGACAGGACCCCACGAGCAGTACTTC	CASSLGWTGPHEQYF
TRBV11-3	TRBJ2-7	.	few	TGTGCCAGCAGCTCGTTCGGGCTCTCCGAGAACGAGCAGTACTTC	CASSSFGLSENEQYF
TRBV11-3	TRBJ2-7	.	.	TGTGCCAGCAGCTTATATATTGACAGCTACTACGAGCAGTACTTC	CASSLYIDSYYEQYF
TRBV29-1	TRBJ1-4	TRBD1	.	TGCAGCGCCGGGACAGGGGCGAGTGAAAAACTGTTTTTT	CSAGTGASEKLFF
TRBV6-8	TRBJ2-1	TRBD2	.	TGTGCCAGCACCTTAACGTCGGCGCTAGCGGGAGGGCCGTTCGATGAGCAGTTCTTC	CASTLTSALAGGPFDEQFF
TRBV19	TRBJ2-1	TRBD2	few	TGTGCCAGTAGTATTCTAGCGGGAGGGAACAATGAGCAGTTCTTC	CASSILAGGNNEQFF
TRBV11-3	TRBJ2-3	TRBD2	few	TGTGCCAGCAGATTCGGGGTAGCGGGGTCCCCGAATACGCAGTATTTT	CASRFGVAGSPNTQYF
TRBV30	TRBJ2-7	.	.	TGTGCCTGGAGCCACCACAATACCTTCGGAGCCGACCTCCAAGACGAGCAGTACTTC	CAWSHHNTFGADLQDEQYF
TRBV29-1	TRBJ1-5	TRBD1	.	TGCAGCGCAACGACAGGGAATAGCAATCAGCCCCAGCATTTT	CSATTGNSNQPQHF
TRBV28	TRBJ2-1	.	.	TGTGCCAGCATCCCCACCTCTGCACGCAATGAGCAGTTCTTC	CASIPTSARNEQFF
TRBV11-3	TRBJ1-1	.	few	TGTGCCAGCAGCCCCTTACAGGGCAGGGACACTGAAGCTTTCTTT	CASSPLQGRDTEAFF
TRBV18	TRBJ1-5	.	.	TGTGCCAGCTCACCACGGGGGGGGGTAAATCAGCCCCAGCATTTT	CASSPRGGVNQPQHF
TRBV5-1	TRBJ2-7	TRBD2	.	TGCGCCAGCAGCAACGGACTAGCGGGAGTAGACGAGCAGTACTTC	CASSNGLAGVDEQYF
TRBV7-6	TRBJ1-1	TRBD1	.	TGTGCCAGCAGCCTAAGGACAGGGGCGACTGAAGCTTTCTTT	CASSLRTGATEAFF
TRBV9	TRBJ2-7	.	few	TGTGCCAGCAGCGTAGTTGGCGGGGAGCAGTACTTC	CASSVVGGEQYF
TRBV30	TRBJ1-5	.	.	TGTGCCTGGATGGGCGGGCAGGGCAATCAGCCCCAGCATTTT	CAWMGGQGNQPQHF
TRBV30	TRBJ1-5	TRBD1	large	TGTGCCTGGAGTGCCCGGGACAGGGGATGGGAAGGTCAGCCCCAGCATTTT	CAWSARDRGWEGQPQHF
TRBV19	TRBJ2-7	.	.	TGTGCCAGTAGTAGTGGTATTTTGACAGTATACGAGCAGTACTTC	CASSSGILTVYEQYF